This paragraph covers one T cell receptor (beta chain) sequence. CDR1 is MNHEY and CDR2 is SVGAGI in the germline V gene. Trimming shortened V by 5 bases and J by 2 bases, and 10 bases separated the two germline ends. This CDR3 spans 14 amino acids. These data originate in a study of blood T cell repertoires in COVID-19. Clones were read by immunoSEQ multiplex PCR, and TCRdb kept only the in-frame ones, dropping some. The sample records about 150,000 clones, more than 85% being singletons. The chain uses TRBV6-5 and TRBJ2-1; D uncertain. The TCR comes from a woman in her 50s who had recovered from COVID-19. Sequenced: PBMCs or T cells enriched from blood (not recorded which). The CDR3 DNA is TGTGCCAGCAGTCCACTCCCGACCTACAATGAGCAGTTCTTC. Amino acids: CASSPLPTYNEQFF.